These T cell receptor beta chains were read from a single sample in a study of T cells in Graves' hyperthyroidism and ophthalmopathy. TCRdb ran MiXCR on the multiplex PCR reads and lists one entry per CDR3 protein. The repertoire holds approximately 410,000 distinct CDR3 sequences, with roughly 14% as singletons. The sample comprised blood. The receptors come from a man aged 18-30 years with Graves' ophthalmopathy. CDR3s leave out the opening cysteine and the closing phenylalanine or tryptophan. Only some rows state a clone size, as once, few, many or a class for expanded clones.

j_call	clone_size	v_call	cdr3_aa
TRBJ1-6	few	TRBV10-2	ASSDRGIGSPLH
TRBJ2-1	few	TRBV20-1	SAGKVWSGYNEQF
TRBJ2-3	many	TRBV3-1	ASSRWTETDTQY
TRBJ2-7	-	TRBV5-6	ASSLLATSGYEQY
TRBJ2-2	few	TRBV27	ASGGGGRLNTGELF
TRBJ1-2	few	TRBV19	ASSIRPGSTGYT
TRBJ2-1	-	TRBV4-1	ASSHPGDGHSYNEQF
TRBJ1-2	many	TRBV20-1	SARPQEAPYGYT
TRBJ2-7	many	TRBV7-2	ASSHPGTSGYEQY
TRBJ2-3	few	TRBV5-6	ASSLLLAGASSTDTQY
TRBJ1-3	-	TRBV13	ASSSLSQQPGNTIY
TRBJ2-1	many	TRBV20-1	SASLAGGYNEQF
TRBJ2-7	few	TRBV4-2	ASSQRLAGVYEQY
TRBJ2-1	many	TRBV28	ASIPGGRDSGQF
TRBJ2-7	-	TRBV27	ASSPGPILQDEQY
TRBJ1-5	-	TRBV6-5	ASSSSRGSNQPQH
TRBJ2-7	-	TRBV10-3	AISLKEGIYEQY
TRBJ1-4	-	TRBV24-1	ATSSSYRDGNEKLF
TRBJ1-1	-	TRBV2	ASSEGWHIREGRTEAF
TRBJ2-3	many	TRBV7-9	ASSGYRERTDTQY
TRBJ1-1	many	TRBV7-2	ASSTAGTGDEAF
TRBJ1-4	many	TRBV2	ASRRQAGIEKLF
TRBJ1-1	many	TRBV6-1	ASRSYRAGMNTEAF
TRBJ2-1	many	TRBV5-5	ASSLGGTSYNEQF
TRBJ2-1	many	TRBV2	ASTRSEQF
TRBJ1-5	many	TRBV15	ATSTSRDRGRQPQH
TRBJ1-2	few	TRBV5-8	ASSLPGPRVGYT
TRBJ2-1	-	TRBV9	ASSLSTYNEQF
TRBJ2-3	many	TRBV9	ASSYLGGSTDTQY
TRBJ2-2	-	TRBV7-6	ASSYSGQLDTGELF
TRBJ2-2	many	TRBV18	ASSPRSQNTGELF
TRBJ1-1	-	TRBV6-1	ASSLPQGRTEAF
TRBJ2-7	many	TRBV20-1	SGKITAAYEQY
TRBJ2-1	many	TRBV5-1	ASSTGTSGVRQF
TRBJ2-2	few	TRBV10-3	AISESAYIDTGELF
TRBJ2-7	many	TRBV27	ASSPFAGGPNEQY
TRBJ2-7	many	TRBV3-1	ASSQDWDKSYEQY
TRBJ1-4	few	TRBV19	ASSIEWLNEKLF
TRBJ2-5	-	TRBV29-1	SVEWGGSGGGETQY
TRBJ1-5	many	TRBV7-2	ASSFGEQPQH
TRBJ2-7	few	TRBV9	ASSAVGVRDEQY
TRBJ2-2	few	TRBV9	ASSVTSVPGELF
TRBJ1-1	-	TRBV19	ASSAVREKDTEAF
TRBJ2-7	-	TRBV28	ASGPAARIYEQY
TRBJ1-1	many	TRBV6-1	ASSSQGGWDTEAF
TRBJ2-3	-	TRBV6-1	ASSEWGGRRVDTQY
TRBJ2-3	many	TRBV24-1	ATSPAGVTPSTDTQY
TRBJ2-5	many	TRBV2	ASSSSWETQY
TRBJ2-7	-	TRBV7-9	ASSPRTGVEQY
TRBJ2-5	-	TRBV20-1	SDSTSDPPETQY